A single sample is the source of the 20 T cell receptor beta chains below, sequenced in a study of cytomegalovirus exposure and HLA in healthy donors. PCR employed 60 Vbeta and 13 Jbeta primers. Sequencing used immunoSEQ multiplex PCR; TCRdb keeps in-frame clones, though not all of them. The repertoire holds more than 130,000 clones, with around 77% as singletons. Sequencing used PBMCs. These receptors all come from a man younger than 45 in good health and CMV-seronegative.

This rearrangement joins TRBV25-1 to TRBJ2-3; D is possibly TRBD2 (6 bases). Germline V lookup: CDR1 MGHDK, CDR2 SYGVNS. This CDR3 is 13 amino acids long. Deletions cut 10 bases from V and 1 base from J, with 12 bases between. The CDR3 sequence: CATPGAGTDTQYF. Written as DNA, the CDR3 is TGTGCCACCCCGGGAGCTGGCACAGATACGCAGTATTTT.

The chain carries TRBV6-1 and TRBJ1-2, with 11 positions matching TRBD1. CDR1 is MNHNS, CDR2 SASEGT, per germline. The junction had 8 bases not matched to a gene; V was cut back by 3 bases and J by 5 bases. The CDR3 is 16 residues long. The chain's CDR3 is CASSDRDRGFVYGYTF. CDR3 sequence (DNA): TGTGCCAGCAGTGACCGGGACAGGGGGTTCGTTTATGGCTACACCTTC.

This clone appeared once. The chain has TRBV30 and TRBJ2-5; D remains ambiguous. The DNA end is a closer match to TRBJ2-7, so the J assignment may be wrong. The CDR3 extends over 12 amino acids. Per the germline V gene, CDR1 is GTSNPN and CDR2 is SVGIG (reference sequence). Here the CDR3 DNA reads TGTGCCTGGAGGGCCTATCGGAGCGAGCAGTACTTC. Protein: CAWRAYRSEQYF.

The chain's CDR3 is CASSLGPAGGPYEQYF. In nucleotides, the CDR3 is TGTGCCAGCAGCTTAGGACCGGCCGGGGGTCCCTACGAGCAGTACTTC. This rearrangement joins TRBV11-2 to TRBJ2-7; D perhaps matches TRBD2 (6 bases). CDR3 length: 16 amino acids. Germline loops: CDR1 SGHAT, CDR2 FQNNGV. V gave up 1 base and J gave up 2 bases, with 15 bases separating them.

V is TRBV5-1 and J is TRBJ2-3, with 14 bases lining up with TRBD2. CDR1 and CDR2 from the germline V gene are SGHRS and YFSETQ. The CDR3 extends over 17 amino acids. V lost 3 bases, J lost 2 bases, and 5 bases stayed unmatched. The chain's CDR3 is CASSWGLAGDNTDTQYF. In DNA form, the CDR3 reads TGCGCCAGCAGCTGGGGACTAGCGGGGGATAACACAGATACGCAGTATTTT.

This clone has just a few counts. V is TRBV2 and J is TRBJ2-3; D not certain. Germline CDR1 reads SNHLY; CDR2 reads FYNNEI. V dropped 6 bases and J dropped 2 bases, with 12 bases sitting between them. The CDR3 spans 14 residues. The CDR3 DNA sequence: TGTGCCAGCAGGAGTAGCTCGAACACAGATACGCAGTATTTT. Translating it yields CASRSSSNTDTQYF.

CDR3 region: CASSLTSGAYNEQFF. In nucleotides, the CDR3 is TGTGCCAGCAGCTTAACTAGCGGGGCCTACAATGAGCAGTTCTTC. The V and J genes are TRBV7-8 and TRBJ2-1, with 10 positions matching TRBD2. V shed 2 bases, J shed 2 bases, and the junction held 0 bases outside the gene matches. The CDR3 contains 15 residues. Germline loops: CDR1 SGHVS, CDR2 FQNEAQ. Variable domain in full (rest from reference TRBV7-8 and TRBJ2-1): GAGVSQSPRYKVAKRGQDVALRCDPISGHVSLFWYQQALGQGPEFLTYFQNEAQLDKSGLPSDRFFAERPEGSVSTLKIQRTQQEDSAVYLCASSLTSGAYNEQFFGPGTRLTVL.

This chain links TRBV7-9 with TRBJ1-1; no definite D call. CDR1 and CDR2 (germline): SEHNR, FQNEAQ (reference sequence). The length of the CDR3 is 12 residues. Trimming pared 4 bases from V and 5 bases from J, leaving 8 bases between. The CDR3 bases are TGTGCCAGCAGCTCCCAGTTTACTGAAGCTTTCTTT. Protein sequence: CASSSQFTEAFF.

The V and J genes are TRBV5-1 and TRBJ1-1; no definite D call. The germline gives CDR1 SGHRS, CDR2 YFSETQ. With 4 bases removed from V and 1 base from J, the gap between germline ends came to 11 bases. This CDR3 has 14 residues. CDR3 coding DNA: TGCGCCAGCAGCCACCGTAGCGGGAACACTGAAGCTTTCTTT. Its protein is CASSHRSGNTEAFF.

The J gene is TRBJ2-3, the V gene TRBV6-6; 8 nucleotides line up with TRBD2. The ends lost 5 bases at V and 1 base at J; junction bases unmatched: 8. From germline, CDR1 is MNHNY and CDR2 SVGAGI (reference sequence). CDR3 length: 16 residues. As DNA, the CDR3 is TGTGCCAGCAGTCCCCTAAAACTAGCGGGCACAGATACGCAGTATTTT. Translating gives CASSPLKLAGTDTQYF.

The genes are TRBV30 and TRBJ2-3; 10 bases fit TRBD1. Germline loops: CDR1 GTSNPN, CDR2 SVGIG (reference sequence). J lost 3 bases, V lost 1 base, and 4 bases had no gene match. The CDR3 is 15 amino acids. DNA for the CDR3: TGTGCCTGGAGTGGACAGGGGGCATTAACAGATACGCAGTATTTT. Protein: CAWSGQGALTDTQYF.

The CDR3 is CASSYEGDSSYEQYF. CDR3 coding DNA: TGTGCCAGCAGTTACGAAGGGGACAGCTCCTACGAGCAGTACTTC. J is TRBJ2-7 and V is TRBV6-6; 7 bases line up with TRBD1. The germline V gene encodes CDR1 MNHNY and CDR2 SVGAGI (reference sequence). V gave up 2 bases and J gave up 0 bases; unmatched junction bases: 4. This CDR3 is built from 15 residues.

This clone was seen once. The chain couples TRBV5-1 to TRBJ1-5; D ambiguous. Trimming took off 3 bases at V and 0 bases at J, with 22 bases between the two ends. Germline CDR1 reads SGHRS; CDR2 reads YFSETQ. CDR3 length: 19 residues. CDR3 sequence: CASSSRAINELYSNQPQHF. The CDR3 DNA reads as TGCGCCAGCAGCTCGAGGGCCATAAACGAGCTCTATAGCAATCAGCCCCAGCATTTT.

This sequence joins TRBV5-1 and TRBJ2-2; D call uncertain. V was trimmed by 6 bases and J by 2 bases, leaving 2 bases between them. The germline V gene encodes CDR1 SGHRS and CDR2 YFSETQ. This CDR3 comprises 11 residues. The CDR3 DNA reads TGCGCCAGCACAAACACCGGGGAGCTGTTTTTT. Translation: CASTNTGELFF.

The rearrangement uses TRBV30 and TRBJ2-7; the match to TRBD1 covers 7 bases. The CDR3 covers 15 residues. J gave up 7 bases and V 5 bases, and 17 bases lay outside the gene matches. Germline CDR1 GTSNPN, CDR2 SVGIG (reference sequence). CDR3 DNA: TGTGCCTGGGCTAGATCGGACAGGAACTCAAAAGAGCAGTACTTC. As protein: CAWARSDRNSKEQYF.

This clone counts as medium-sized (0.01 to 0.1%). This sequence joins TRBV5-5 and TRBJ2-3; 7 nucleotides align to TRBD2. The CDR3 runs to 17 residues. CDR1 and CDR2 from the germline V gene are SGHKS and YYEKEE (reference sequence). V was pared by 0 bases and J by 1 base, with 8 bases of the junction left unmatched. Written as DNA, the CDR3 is TGTGCCAGCAGCTTGGCCGGCGGGGGAGGGGGCACAGATACGCAGTATTTT. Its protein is CASSLAGGGGGTDTQYF.

This CDR3 is CASSQDALAGIYEQYF. The CDR3 DNA sequence: TGCGCCAGCAGCCAAGACGCACTAGCGGGAATCTACGAGCAGTACTTC. The chain combines TRBV4-1 with TRBJ2-7; 10 positions agree with TRBD2. Trimming at V came to 0 bases and at J to 3 bases, leaving 5 bases not matched to a gene. This CDR3 spans 16 amino acids. The V gene's germline CDR1 is MGHRA and CDR2 YSYEKL.

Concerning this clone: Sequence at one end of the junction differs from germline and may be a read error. This chain's CDR3 is CASRYDRNYGYPF. CDR3 sequence (DNA): TGTGCCAGCAGGTACGACAGAAACTATGGCTACCCCTTC. This chain connects TRBV6-5 to TRBJ1-2, with a tentative D call TRBD1 (5 bases). This CDR3 has 13 residues. Germline assignment: CDR1 MNHEY and CDR2 SVGAGI.

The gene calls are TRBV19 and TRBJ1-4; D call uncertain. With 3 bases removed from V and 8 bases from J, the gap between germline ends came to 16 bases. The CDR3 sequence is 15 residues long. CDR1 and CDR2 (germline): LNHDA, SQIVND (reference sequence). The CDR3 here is CASSISVAVYEKLFF. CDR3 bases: TGTGCCAGTAGTATTTCAGTCGCGGTCTACGAAAAACTGTTTTTT.

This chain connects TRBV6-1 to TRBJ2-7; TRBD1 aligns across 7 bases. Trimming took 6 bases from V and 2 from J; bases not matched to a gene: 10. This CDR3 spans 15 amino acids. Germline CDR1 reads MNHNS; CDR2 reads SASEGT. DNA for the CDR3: TGTGCCAGCAGGCCAATTCCGGGACAGCCCTACGAGCAGTACTTC. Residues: CASRPIPGQPYEQYF.